The next 31 T cell receptor beta chains were all read from a single sample in a study of breast tumors, draining lymph nodes, adjacent tissues. MiXCR, applied by TCRdb to the multiplex PCR reads, yields one record per CDR3 protein. The sample has tens of thousands of distinct CDR3 sequences, 60% to 80% seen once. Sequencing input: breast tumor tissue. The receptors originated from a female donor with breast cancer. Some clones in this sample may be carry-over from other donors' samples.

For this clonotype: An end of the junction differs from the germline gene, which may be a read error. The rearrangement joins TRBV7-7 to TRBJ2-3, with TRBD2 as a possible D gene (6 bases). This CDR3 region has 14 residues. The germline CDR1 and CDR2 sequences are SSHAT and FNYEAQ (reference sequence). CDR3 protein: CASSSGGTTDTQYF. The CDR3 DNA is TGTGCTAGCAGCTCAGGCGGGACCACAGATACGCAGTATTTT.

CDR3 sequence (DNA): TGCGCCAGCAGCTTGCGAAGCTTAGCGGGGGGCTTGTCAGATACGCAGTATTTT. It is translated as CASSLRSLAGGLSDTQYF. The chain uses TRBV5-1 and TRBJ2-3; 10 bases match TRBD2. Germline CDR1 reads SGHRS; CDR2 reads YFSETQ. The trim removed 1 base at V and 4 bases at J, leaving 12 bases unmatched. The CDR3 has 18 residues.

This clonotype was seen at least ten times. The chain has TRBV5-6 and TRBJ1-2; D remains ambiguous. Looked up from germline, CDR1 is SGHDT and CDR2 is YYEEEE. V lost 4 bases and J lost 8, with 18 bases in between. The CDR3 is 14 residues long. The CDR3 DNA reads TGTGCCAGCAGCCGCAGACTGGTGAGGGCCGGCTACACCTTC. Protein product: CASSRRLVRAGYTF.

V and J are TRBV4-1 and TRBJ2-5; 10 nucleotides match TRBD2. The CDR3 is 15 amino acids. V shed 5 bases and J 5 bases; nucleotides not matched to a gene: 8. Germline V CDR1 and CDR2: MGHRA, YSYEKL. CDR3 region: CASSTSGTAGETQYF. The CDR3 nucleotides are TGCGCCAGCAGCACTAGCGGGACCGCCGGGGAGACCCAGTACTTC.

By share, this clonotype ranks as medium-sized. V usage is TRBV20-1 and J usage is TRBJ2-6, with 11 bases lining up with TRBD1. Germline CDR1 DFQATT, CDR2 SNEGSKA (reference sequence). The V and J ends lost 3 bases and 4 bases, in that order; junction bases with no gene match: 2. The CDR3 runs 15 residues. In DNA form, the CDR3 reads TGCAGTGCTAGGGACAGGGGGCCAGGGGCCAACGTCCTGACTTTC. Protein product: CSARDRGPGANVLTF.

V and J are TRBV9 and TRBJ2-3; 8 positions match TRBD2. Looked up from germline, CDR1 is SGDLS and CDR2 is YYNGEE. J lost 3 bases, V lost 6 bases, and 12 bases had no gene match. This CDR3 contains 16 residues. The CDR3 DNA follows: TGTGCCAGCACCCGAGGCCCGGGGGGGCTTACAGATACGCAGTATTTT. It codes for CASTRGPGGLTDTQYF.

The chain is built from TRBV5-6 and TRBJ1-2, with 9 positions matching TRBD1. Trimming removed 0 bases from V and 3 bases from J; junction bases left unmatched: 3. From germline, CDR1 is SGHDT and CDR2 YYEEEE. The CDR3 is 15 amino acids. CDR3 bases: TGTGCCAGCAGCTTGGTGGGACAGGGCTACTATGGCTACACCTTC. Protein: CASSLVGQGYYGYTF.

The genes are TRBV12-3 or TRBV12-4 and TRBJ2-7; 10 positions match TRBD1. V dropped 6 bases and J dropped 2; count of bases not matched to a gene: 10. The CDR3 consists of 16 residues. CDR3 in DNA: TGTGCCAGCAGCACCAGCCGGGACAGGGGTACCTACGAGCAGTACTTC. Residues: CASSTSRDRGTYEQYF.

The rearrangement uses TRBV14 and TRBJ1-2, with D possibly being TRBD1 (6 bases). Trimming removed 4 bases from V and 4 bases from J, with 16 bases in between. CDR3 length: 15 amino acids. Germline values: CDR1 SGHDN, CDR2 FVKESK. Written as DNA, the CDR3 is TGTGCCAGCAGCCGTTTTACAGGGTCGTCCTATGGCTACACCTTC. Translated, it gives CASSRFTGSSYGYTF.

The V gene is TRBV7-9, the J gene TRBJ1-1; D is perhaps TRBD1 (6 bases). Germline loops: CDR1 SEHNR, CDR2 FQNEAQ (reference sequence). The CDR3 length is 16 residues. Trimming left V 4 bases short and J 4 bases short, with 19 bases between. The CDR3 nucleotides read TGTGCCAGCAGCTCCAACCTCAGGGGAGGGACCACTGAAGCTTTCTTT. Translating it yields CASSSNLRGGTTEAFF.

The CDR3 protein is CASSKDRAMFGNTIYF. In DNA, the CDR3 is TGTGCCAGCAGTAAGGACAGGGCGATGTTTGGAAACACCATATATTTT. The V gene is TRBV2, the J gene TRBJ1-3; 8 bases line up with TRBD1. Germline V gene lookup returns CDR1 SNHLY and CDR2 FYNNEI. V lost 5 bases to trimming and J lost 3 bases; unmatched junction nucleotides: 9. The CDR3 sequence is 16 residues long. Variable domain in full (rest from reference TRBV2 and TRBJ1-3): EPEVTQTPSHQVTQMGQEVILRCVPISNHLYFYWYRQILGQKVEFLVSFYNNEISEKSEIFDDQFSVERPDGSNFTLKIRSTKLEDSAMYFCASSKDRAMFGNTIYFGEGSWLTVV.

This clonotype is deemed medium-sized. This chain links TRBV5-1 with TRBJ1-2; D possibly corresponds to TRBD1 (6 bases). V dropped 7 bases and J dropped 2 bases, with 12 bases sitting between them. Germline V lookup: CDR1 SGHRS, CDR2 YFSETQ. This CDR3 is 13 amino acids long. CDR3 nucleotides: TGCGCCAGCTCAGGGGACCTAAACTATGGCTACACCTTC. This sequence encodes CASSGDLNYGYTF.

The V call is TRBV19, the J call TRBJ2-3, with 7 positions matching TRBD1. This CDR3 comprises 15 residues. The J segment lost 5 bases and the V segment lost 4 bases, leaving 9 bases of the junction unmatched. Germline assignment: CDR1 LNHDA and CDR2 SQIVND (reference sequence). The CDR3, as DNA: TGTGCCAGTAGTACCCTACTCCAGGGGGAAGATACGCAGTATTTT. Encoded protein: CASSTLLQGEDTQYF. Full variable domain (outside the CDR3, taken from reference TRBV19 and TRBJ2-3): DGGITQSPKYLFRKEGQNVTLSCEQNLNHDAMYWYRQDPGQGLRLIYYSQIVNDFQKGDIAEGYSVSREKKESFPLTVTSAQKNPTAFYLCASSTLLQGEDTQYFGPGTRLTVL.

J is TRBJ1-6 and V is TRBV4-3; D not certain. The germline V gene encodes CDR1 LGHNA and CDR2 YSLEER. This CDR3 contains 17 residues. Trimming pared 1 base from V and 7 bases from J, leaving 17 bases between. The CDR3 DNA follows: TGCGCCAGCAGCCAAGCTGGAGGGCACAGACTAAATTCACCCCTCCACTTT. It yields the protein CASSQAGGHRLNSPLHF.

The rearrangement uses TRBV7-9 and TRBJ2-2, with no clear D. The V gene lost 5 bases and the J gene lost 1 base, with 14 bases spanning the gap. The CDR3 loop spans 16 amino acids. Germline V CDR1 and CDR2: SEHNR, FQNEAQ (reference sequence). The CDR3 nucleotides are TGTGCCAGCAGCCCAGCCCTAGGGATGAACACCGGGGAGCTGTTTTTT. Residues: CASSPALGMNTGELFF.

Many counts were recorded for this clonotype. A read error is possible here, since a much larger clone lies one base away. This rearrangement joins TRBV20-1 to TRBJ2-7, with 7 nucleotides matching TRBD2. V lost 6 bases to trimming and J lost 6 bases; unmatched junction nucleotides: 14. The length of the CDR3 is 14 residues. Per germline, CDR1 DFQATT and CDR2 SNEGSKA (reference sequence). CDR3 nucleotide sequence: TGCAGTGCCCAACTAGCGCCCTTACCCTCCGAGCAGTACTTC. It codes for CSAQLAPLPSEQYF.

The chain carries TRBV6-6 and TRBJ1-4; perhaps TRBD1 as D (5 bases). V gave up 2 bases and J gave up 5 bases, with 6 bases separating them. CDR1 and CDR2 from the germline V gene are MNHNY and SVGAGI (reference sequence). The CDR3 covers 13 residues. Here the CDR3 DNA reads TGTGCCAGCAGTTACCGGGACAATGAAAAACTGTTTTTT. It is translated as CASSYRDNEKLFF.

This clonotype was counted a few times. The CDR3 does not end in the conserved phenylalanine or tryptophan, so this is likely a read error. The limits of the CDR3 on the DNA are not certain, so only TCRdb's listed CDR3 is given. The chain combines TRBV6-1 with TRBJ1-2; whether TRBD1, the table's D call, matches the DNA was not checked. Ends included, the CDR3 has 14 residues. The germline V gene encodes CDR1 MNHNS and CDR2 SASEGT. The chain's CDR3 is CALGRGGRGIGYAL.

By proportion, this clonotype is medium-sized (0.01 to 0.1%). This chain connects TRBV5-6 to TRBJ1-4; no clear D gene. CDR3 length equals 15 residues. The V end was cut by 2 bases, the J end by 8 bases, with 16 bases between. Per germline, CDR1 SGHDT and CDR2 YYEEEE. This chain's CDR3 is CASSFATRAGEKLFF. The CDR3 DNA follows: TGTGCCAGCAGCTTTGCGACGAGGGCGGGAGAAAAACTGTTTTTT.

On this clonotype itself: An end of the junction differs from the germline gene, which may be a read error. V is TRBV20-1 and J is TRBJ2-3; 9 bases are shared with TRBD2. The CDR3 sequence is 14 residues long. Germline V gene lookup returns CDR1 DFQATT and CDR2 SNEGSKA (reference sequence). The CDR3 DNA reads as TGCAGTGCTTATAGCGGGAGAAGGGGGGCTACGCAATATTTT. Its translation: CSAYSGRRGATQYF.

The chain links TRBV5-4 to TRBJ2-5; 7 positions match TRBD1. This CDR3 region has 15 residues. V lost 0 bases to trimming and J lost 5 bases; unmatched junction nucleotides: 7. CDR1 and CDR2 from the germline V gene are SGHNT and YYREEE (reference sequence). DNA of the CDR3: TGTGCCAGCAGCTTGGGACAGGGCATCCCCGAGACCCAGTACTTC. Amino acid sequence: CASSLGQGIPETQYF.

The chain couples TRBV20-1 to TRBJ2-1, with TRBD1 matching over 8 bases. V dropped 3 bases and J dropped 8; count of bases not matched to a gene: 9. Germline V CDR1 and CDR2: DFQATT, SNEGSKA (reference sequence). The CDR3 extends over 14 amino acids. CDR3 amino acids: CSARKVRGLDEQFF. In DNA, the CDR3 is TGCAGTGCTAGGAAAGTCAGGGGGCTCGATGAGCAGTTCTTC.

The V gene is TRBV10-3, the J gene TRBJ2-7, with D possibly TRBD1 on 7 matching bases. CDR1 is ENHRY, CDR2 SYGVKD, per germline. Trimming took off 0 bases at V and 2 bases at J, with 11 bases between the two ends. The CDR3 runs 15 residues. In DNA form, the CDR3 reads TGTGCCATCAGTGAGTCCCCCAGGGGGGCCTACGAGCAGTACTTC. As protein: CAISESPRGAYEQYF.

This clonotype was seen ten or more times. This chain uses TRBV11-1 with TRBJ2-5, with 9 nucleotides matching TRBD1. CDR3 length: 13 amino acids. The J segment lost 7 bases and the V segment lost 5 bases, leaving 5 bases of the junction unmatched. Germline CDR1 reads SGHAT; CDR2 reads FQDESV (reference sequence). The CDR3 is CASSPDRGATQYF. CDR3 nucleotide sequence: TGTGCCAGCAGCCCGGACAGGGGAGCGACCCAGTACTTC.

This clonotype was recorded many times. A read error is possible here, since a much larger clone lies one base away. The chain is built from TRBV18 and TRBJ2-6, with a tentative D call TRBD1 (6 bases). CDR3 length equals 16 residues. Trimming shortened V by 5 bases and J by 4 bases, and 15 bases separated the two germline ends. CDR1 and CDR2 from the germline V gene are KGHSH and LQKENI. CDR3 loop: CASSGRAGVGANVLTF. The CDR3 DNA reads TGTGCCAGCTCAGGTCGGGCAGGGGTCGGGGCCAACGTCCTGACTTTC.

The rearrangement uses TRBV18 and TRBJ1-2; D gene uncertain. The CDR3 totals 15 residues. CDR1 and CDR2 (germline): KGHSH, LQKENI. Trimming removed 2 bases at V and 0 bases at J, with 10 bases between. This CDR3 reads CASSPTGVPNYGYTF. CDR3 in DNA: TGTGCCAGCTCACCAACCGGGGTCCCTAACTATGGCTACACCTTC.

The chain joins TRBV25-1 to TRBJ2-2; possibly TRBD1 for D (6 bases). V lost 5 bases and J 5 bases, leaving 9 bases between the germline ends. Germline assignment: CDR1 MGHDK and CDR2 SYGVNS. CDR3 length: 13 amino acids. This chain's CDR3 is CASSPQGTGELFF. The CDR3 DNA is TGTGCCAGCAGTCCACAGGGAACCGGGGAGCTGTTTTTT.

There are many counts of this clonotype. The chain employs TRBV2 and TRBJ2-2; no reliable D call. The ends were cut back, 7 bases at V and 1 base at J, with 10 bases in the middle. The CDR3 extends over 14 amino acids. Germline loops: CDR1 SNHLY, CDR2 FYNNEI. CDR3 protein: CASKFTQNTGELFF. CDR3 bases: TGTGCCAGCAAATTCACCCAGAACACCGGGGAGCTGTTTTTT. Variable domain in full (rest from reference TRBV2 and TRBJ2-2): EPEVTQTPSHQVTQMGQEVILRCVPISNHLYFYWYRQILGQKVEFLVSFYNNEISEKSEIFDDQFSVERPDGSNFTLKIRSTKLEDSAMYFCASKFTQNTGELFFGEGSRLTVL.

In this sample, this clonotype turned up many times. The rearrangement links TRBV12-3 or TRBV12-4 to TRBJ2-3; the D gene could be TRBD1 or TRBD2 (5 bases each). V lost 1 base to trimming and J lost 7 bases, with 9 bases between them. This CDR3 contains 13 residues. In nucleotides, the CDR3 is TGTGCCAGCAGTTTAGTTGGGGGTTATACGCAGTATTTT. Its protein product is CASSLVGGYTQYF.

A note on this clonotype: Because the CDR3 is missing its conserved closing phenylalanine or tryptophan, this is likely a read error. The J gene is TRBJ1-6, the V gene TRBV25-1; 9 nucleotides align to TRBD1. V was clipped by 5 bases and J by 8 bases; unmatched bases: 7. This CDR3 is built from 15 residues. CDR1 is MGHDK, CDR2 SYGVNS, per germline. CDR3 protein: CASSPGGTGYSPLHL. CDR3 bases: TGTGCCAGCAGTCCAGGAGGGACAGGGTATTCACCCCTCCACCTT.

CDR3 residues: CSVRATQGLKLFF. Written as DNA, the CDR3 is TGCAGCGTTCGGGCCACGCAGGGACTAAAACTGTTTTTT. J is TRBJ1-4 and V is TRBV29-1; TRBD1 is a possible D gene (5 bases). This CDR3 contains 13 residues. Germline-derived CDR1 and CDR2 are SQVTM and ANQGSEA. The ends were cut back, 5 bases at V and 10 bases at J, with 17 bases in the middle.